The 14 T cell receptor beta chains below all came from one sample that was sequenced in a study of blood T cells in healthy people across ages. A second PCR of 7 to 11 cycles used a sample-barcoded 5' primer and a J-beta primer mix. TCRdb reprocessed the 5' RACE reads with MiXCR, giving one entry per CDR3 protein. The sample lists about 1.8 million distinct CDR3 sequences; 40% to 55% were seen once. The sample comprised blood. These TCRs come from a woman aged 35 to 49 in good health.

The CDR3 here is CASSSDTISYNEQFF. CDR3 sequence (DNA): TGTGCCAGCAGCTCCGACACTATCTCCTACAATGAGCAGTTCTTC. V gene TRBV2 combines with J gene TRBJ2-1; unclear D gene. CDR1 is SNHLY and CDR2 is FYNNEI in the germline V gene. Trimming took off 6 bases at V and 0 bases at J, with 12 bases between the two ends. CDR3 length: 15 amino acids. Full variable domain (missing parts from reference TRBV2 and TRBJ2-1): EPEVTQTPSHQVTQMGQEVILRCVPISNHLYFYWYRQILGQKVEFLVSFYNNEISEKSEIFDDQFSVERPDGSNFTLKIRSTKLEDSAMYFCASSSDTISYNEQFFGPGTRLTVL.

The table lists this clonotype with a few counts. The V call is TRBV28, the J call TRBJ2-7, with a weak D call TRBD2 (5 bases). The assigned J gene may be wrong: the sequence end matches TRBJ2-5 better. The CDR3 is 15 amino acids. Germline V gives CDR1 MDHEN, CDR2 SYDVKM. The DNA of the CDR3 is TGTGCCAGCAGTTCGCTCCACGGGGTACGAGAGACCCAGTACTTC. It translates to CASSSLHGVRETQYF.

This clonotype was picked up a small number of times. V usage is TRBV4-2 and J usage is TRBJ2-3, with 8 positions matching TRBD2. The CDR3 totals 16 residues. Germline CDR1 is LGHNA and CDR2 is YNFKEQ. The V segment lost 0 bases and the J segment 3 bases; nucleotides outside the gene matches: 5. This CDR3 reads CASSQDWRGATDTQYF. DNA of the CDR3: TGTGCCAGCAGCCAAGATTGGCGGGGGGCAACAGATACGCAGTATTTT.

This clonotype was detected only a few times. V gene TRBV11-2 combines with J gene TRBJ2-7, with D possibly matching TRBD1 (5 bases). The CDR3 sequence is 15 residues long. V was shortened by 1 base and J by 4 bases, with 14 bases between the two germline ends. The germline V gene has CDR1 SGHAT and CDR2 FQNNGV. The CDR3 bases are TGTGCCAGCAGCTTAGTTGGGGCCCCGAGATACGAGCAGTACTTC. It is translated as CASSLVGAPRYEQYF.

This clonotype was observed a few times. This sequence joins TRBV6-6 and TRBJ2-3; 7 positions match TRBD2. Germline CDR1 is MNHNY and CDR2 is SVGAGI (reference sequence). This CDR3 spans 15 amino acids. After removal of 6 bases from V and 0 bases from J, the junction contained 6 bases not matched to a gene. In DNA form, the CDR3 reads TGTGCCAGCAGCCACGGGGGGTCTAGCACAGATACGCAGTATTTT. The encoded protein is CASSHGGSSTDTQYF.

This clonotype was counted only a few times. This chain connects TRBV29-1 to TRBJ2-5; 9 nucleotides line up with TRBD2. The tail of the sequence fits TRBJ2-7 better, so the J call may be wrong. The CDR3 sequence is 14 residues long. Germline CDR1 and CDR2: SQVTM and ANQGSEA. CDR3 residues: CSVNTAGGTYEQYF. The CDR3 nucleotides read TGCAGCGTCAACACAGCGGGGGGAACCTACGAGCAGTACTTC.

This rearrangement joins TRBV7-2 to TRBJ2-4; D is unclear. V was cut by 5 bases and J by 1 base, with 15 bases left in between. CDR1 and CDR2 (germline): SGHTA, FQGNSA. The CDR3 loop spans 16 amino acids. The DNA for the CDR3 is TGTGCCAGCAGCCCCTCAGGTGGACGGGCCAAAAACATTCAGTACTTC. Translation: CASSPSGGRAKNIQYF.

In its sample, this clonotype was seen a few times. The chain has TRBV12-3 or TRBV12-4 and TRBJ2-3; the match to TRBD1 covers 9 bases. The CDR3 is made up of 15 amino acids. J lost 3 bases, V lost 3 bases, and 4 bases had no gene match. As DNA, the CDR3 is TGTGCCAGCAGTTTCGGGACAGGGAAAACAGATACGCAGTATTTT. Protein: CASSFGTGKTDTQYF.

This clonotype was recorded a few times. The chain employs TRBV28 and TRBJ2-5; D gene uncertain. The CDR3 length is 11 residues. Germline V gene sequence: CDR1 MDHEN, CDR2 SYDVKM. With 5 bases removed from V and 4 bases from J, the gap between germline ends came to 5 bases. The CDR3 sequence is CASSDTETQYF. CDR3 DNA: TGTGCCAGCAGTGATACAGAGACCCAGTACTTC.

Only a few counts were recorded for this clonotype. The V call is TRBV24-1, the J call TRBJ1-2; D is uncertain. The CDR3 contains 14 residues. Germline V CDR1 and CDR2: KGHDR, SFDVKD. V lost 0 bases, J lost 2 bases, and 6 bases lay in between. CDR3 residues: CATSDLSENYGYTF. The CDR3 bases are TGTGCCACCAGTGATTTGTCAGAAAACTATGGCTACACCTTC.

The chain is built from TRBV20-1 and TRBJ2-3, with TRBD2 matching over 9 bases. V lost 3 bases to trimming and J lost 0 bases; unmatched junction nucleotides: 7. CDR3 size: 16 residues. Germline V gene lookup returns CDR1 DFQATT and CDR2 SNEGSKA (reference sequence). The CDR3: CSASRAGGPSTDTQYF. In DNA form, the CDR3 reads TGCAGTGCTAGTCGAGCGGGGGGACCTAGCACAGATACGCAGTATTTT.

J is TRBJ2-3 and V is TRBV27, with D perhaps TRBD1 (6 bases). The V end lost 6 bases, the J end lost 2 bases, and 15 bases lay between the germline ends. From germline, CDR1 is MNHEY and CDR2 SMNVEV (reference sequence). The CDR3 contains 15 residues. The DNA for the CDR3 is TGTGCCAGCAGACCGCAGGGGAAGCTCACAGATACGCAGTATTTT. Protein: CASRPQGKLTDTQYF.

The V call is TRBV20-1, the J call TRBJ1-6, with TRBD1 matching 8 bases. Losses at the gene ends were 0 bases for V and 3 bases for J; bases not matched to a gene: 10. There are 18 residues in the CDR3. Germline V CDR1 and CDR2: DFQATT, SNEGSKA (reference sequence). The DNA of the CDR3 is TGCAGTGCTAGAGATTATCAGGGGGCTGGAATCTATAATTCACCCCTCCACTTT. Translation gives CSARDYQGAGIYNSPLHF.

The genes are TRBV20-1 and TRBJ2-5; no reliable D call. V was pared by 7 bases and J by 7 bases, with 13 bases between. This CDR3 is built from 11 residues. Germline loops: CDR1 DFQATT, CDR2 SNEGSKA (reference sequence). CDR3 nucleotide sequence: TGCAGTGTCCTCATCTCGGGGACCCAGTACTTC. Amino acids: CSVLISGTQYF.